The rows below give T cell receptor beta chains drawn from one sample of a study of blood T cell repertoires in COVID-19. The data were produced by immunoSEQ multiplex PCR, yet TCRdb's version contains in-frame clones alone and is incomplete. The sample lists under 300,000 clones, approximately 88% occurring once. The specimen sequenced was PBMCs or T cells enriched from blood (not recorded which). The receptors derive from a woman in her 30s who had recovered from COVID-19. Both conserved end residues are part of each CDR3. D genes are given only for firm matches. Part of the rows lack a size; the others show once, few, many or a class for expanded clones.

abundance	v_gene	j_gene	d_gene	CDR3nt	CDR3aa
.	TRBV7-2	TRBJ1-1	.	TGTGCCAGCAGCTTAGACACGAACACTGAAGCTTTCTTT	CASSLDTNTEAFF
.	TRBV27	TRBJ1-3	.	TGTGCCAGCCGCCCGGGATCGAGCTCTGGAAACACCATATATTTT	CASRPGSSSGNTIYF
.	TRBV10-3	TRBJ1-2	TRBD1	TGTGCCATCAGTGAGCGGGACAGGGTGCGAGGTAACTATGGCTACACCTTC	CAISERDRVRGNYGYTF
.	TRBV6-5	TRBJ2-3	TRBD2	TGTGCCAGCAGTCTTATAGCGGGGGACACAGATACGCAGTATTTT	CASSLIAGDTDTQYF
.	TRBV27	TRBJ2-3	.	TGTGCCAGCAGGGCCTACTACGGTAGCACAGATACGCAGTATTTT	CASRAYYGSTDTQYF
.	TRBV11-2	TRBJ1-3	TRBD1	TGTGCCAGCAGCCTCAGACGGACAGGGGCTGGAAACACCATATATTTT	CASSLRRTGAGNTIYF
.	TRBV13	TRBJ1-1	.	TGTGCCAGCAGCTACGCACAGGGAAGAGCTTTCTTT	CASSYAQGRAFF
.	TRBV2	TRBJ2-7	.	TGTGCCAGCACCCTGGGACAGTGGGGGGACAACCGCTTC	CASTLGQWGDNRF
.	TRBV9	TRBJ2-7	.	TGTGCCAGCAGCACAACAGGGAGCACCTACTACGAGCAGTACTTC	CASSTTGSTYYEQYF
.	TRBV2	TRBJ1-5	.	TGTGCCAGCAGCGCCACGGGTGGGCCCCAGCATTTT	CASSATGGPQHF
.	TRBV29-1	TRBJ1-4	TRBD1	TGCAGCGCCGCGGACAGGGTAGGGGAAAAACTGTTTTTT	CSAADRVGEKLFF
once	TRBV3-1/TRBV3-2	TRBJ2-7	TRBD1	TGTGCCAGCAGCCAAGATTTTACGCCAGGGGGCTACTACGAGCAGTACTTC	CASSQDFTPGGYYEQYF
.	TRBV27	TRBJ2-7	.	TGTGCCAGCAGTTTATATCCGGTATTGTCCGGCGAGCAGTACTTC	CASSLYPVLSGEQYF
.	TRBV19	TRBJ1-4	.	TGTGCCAGTAGACAGGGCCTATACCAGGAAAAACTGTTTTTT	CASRQGLYQEKLFF
.	TRBV5-4	TRBJ2-3	.	TGTGCCAGCAGCCTGTCTAGCGCTAGCACAGATACGCAGTATTTT	CASSLSSASTDTQYF
.	TRBV5-1	TRBJ2-5	.	TGCGCCAGCAGTCCCGGGGCAGGCGGGATGGAGACCCAGTACTTC	CASSPGAGGMETQYF
.	TRBV2	TRBJ1-2	TRBD1	TGTGCTATTACAGGGGACGGAGGCTACACCTTC	CAITGDGGYTF
.	TRBV28	TRBJ2-4	TRBD1	TGTGCCAGCTCGGTAAGACAGGGGGCCTTTGGCAAAAACATTCAGTACTTC	CASSVRQGAFGKNIQYF
.	TRBV5-6	TRBJ2-7	TRBD2	TGTGCCAGCAGCGACGGGACTAGCGAACACTACGAGCAGTACTTC	CASSDGTSEHYEQYF
once	TRBV27	TRBJ2-2	TRBD1	TGTGCCAGCAGCCTACTTATCAGGGGGCGGCACACCGGGGAGCTGTTTTTT	CASSLLIRGRHTGELFF
.	TRBV5-6	TRBJ2-1	.	TGTGCCAGCAGCTTGGGGGCAGCGCAGTTCTTC	CASSLGAAQFF
.	TRBV6-5	TRBJ1-2	TRBD1	TGTGCCAGCAGATTACCAGGGGGAGGAGGCTACACCTTC	CASRLPGGGGYTF
.	TRBV5-4	TRBJ2-7	.	TGTGCCAGCAGCTTGGGAAAAGGGAACAGGGTCCACGAGCAGTACTTC	CASSLGKGNRVHEQYF
once	TRBV3-1/TRBV3-2	TRBJ2-7	TRBD2	TGTGCCAGCAGCCCAATTCCGGGGGAGGGCTACGAGCAGTACTTC	CASSPIPGEGYEQYF
.	TRBV28	TRBJ2-3	.	TGTGCCAGCAGTTTTGAGTCGAGGGCCTGGGGCACAGATACGCAGTATTTT	CASSFESRAWGTDTQYF
.	TRBV5-5	TRBJ1-1	TRBD1	TGTGCCAGCAGCTTGACAGGGGATGGGTGGACTGAAGCTTTCTTT	CASSLTGDGWTEAFF
.	TRBV27	TRBJ2-3	.	TGTGCCAGCAGTTCAACGGGTACGCAGTATTTT	CASSSTGTQYF
.	TRBV5-4	TRBJ2-7	TRBD2	TGTGCCAGCAGCTTGGCAGGGACTAGTAACGAGCAGTACTTC	CASSLAGTSNEQYF
.	TRBV6-2/TRBV6-3	TRBJ2-5	.	TGTGCCAGCAGTTTCGGAGAGACCCAGTACTTC	CASSFGETQYF
.	TRBV4-1	TRBJ1-2	.	TGCGCCAGCAGCCAACTAAGGGCCCCCCGTCAGGGTGGCTACACCTTC	CASSQLRAPRQGGYTF
.	TRBV12-3/TRBV12-4	TRBJ2-7	.	TGTGCCAGCACCCCGGGAGCGAGCTACGAGCAGTACTTC	CASTPGASYEQYF
few	TRBV18	TRBJ1-2	.	TGTGCCAGCTCACCAGCTCCAGGGCTGGACTATGGCTACACCTTC	CASSPAPGLDYGYTF
.	TRBV27	TRBJ1-1	.	TGTGCCAGCAGTTTCGGGGGGGGTCTGAACACTGAAGCTTTCTTT	CASSFGGGLNTEAFF
.	TRBV18	TRBJ2-7	.	TGTGCCAGCTCACCACAACGGGATTCACCCTACGAGCAGTACTTC	CASSPQRDSPYEQYF
.	TRBV6-2/TRBV6-3	TRBJ1-5	TRBD1	TGTGCCAGCAGTGCTGGGACAGGGCCTAATCAGCCCCAGCATTTT	CASSAGTGPNQPQHF
.	TRBV28	TRBJ1-1	.	TGTGCCAGCAGCCTTAGTAAAAGGGGGACCCTGGGGCAAGCTTTCTTT	CASSLSKRGTLGQAFF
.	TRBV10-3	TRBJ1-2	TRBD1	TGTGCCATCGGACAGGGGGCGCTTGGCTACACCTTC	CAIGQGALGYTF
.	TRBV7-2	TRBJ2-7	TRBD2	TGTGCCAGCAGCCCACCCCCTGGCCTAGCGGGGTACGAGCAGTACTTC	CASSPPPGLAGYEQYF
.	TRBV7-9	TRBJ2-5	TRBD2	TGTGCCAGCAGCTTAGAGGCAGGGAGGGTAGGCACCCAGTACTTC	CASSLEAGRVGTQYF
once	TRBV7-9	TRBJ2-1	TRBD2	TGTGCCAGCAGCTTCCCGACTAGCGTGGGCTCCTACAATGAGCAGTTCTTC	CASSFPTSVGSYNEQFF
.	TRBV6-5	TRBJ1-2	.	TGTGCCAGCATTTTCAGGGGAATTAGGGGCTACACCTTC	CASIFRGIRGYTF
.	TRBV6-4	TRBJ1-1	.	TGTGCCAGCAGTGACTCCAAGGTAGGACACCTGAACACTGAAGCTTTCTTT	CASSDSKVGHLNTEAFF
.	TRBV25-1	TRBJ2-5	TRBD1	TGTGCCAGCAGTTCGATCCCCCGATTACAGGGGGATAGAGAGACCCAGTACTTC	CASSSIPRLQGDRETQYF
.	TRBV12-3/TRBV12-4	TRBJ2-2	.	TGTGCCAGCAGTTTACTGCGTGCCGGGGAGCTGTTTTTT	CASSLLRAGELFF
.	TRBV5-6	TRBJ1-2	TRBD1	TGTGCCAGCAGCACGGGACAGGTCCTTTATGGCTACACCTTC	CASSTGQVLYGYTF
.	TRBV7-9	TRBJ2-3	TRBD1	TGTGCCAGCAGCCCAAGGGACAGAAGCACAGATACGCAGTATTTT	CASSPRDRSTDTQYF
.	TRBV27	TRBJ1-6	TRBD1	TGTGCCAGCAGATACGGACAGGCTAATTCACCCCTCCACTTT	CASRYGQANSPLHF
.	TRBV2	TRBJ1-1	.	TGTGCCAGCGGAGGGCCGGAGGGCACTGAAGCTTTCTTT	CASGGPEGTEAFF
.	TRBV20-1	TRBJ2-7	TRBD2	TGCAGTGCAAGTATCCGCGGGAGGGACGAGCAGTACTTC	CSASIRGRDEQYF
.	TRBV5-1	TRBJ1-3	TRBD1	TGCGCCAGCAGCCCCTGGGATGGGGACAGTGTCGCCTCTGGAAACACCATATATTTT	CASSPWDGDSVASGNTIYF
.	TRBV27	TRBJ1-5	.	TGTGCCAGCAGTAAAGACAGTAATCAGCCCCAGCATTTT	CASSKDSNQPQHF
.	TRBV10-2	TRBJ2-2	TRBD2	TGCGCCAGCAGTGAGAGGTCTAGCGGGAGTTTCACCGGGGAGCTGTTTTTT	CASSERSSGSFTGELFF
.	TRBV19	TRBJ2-1	.	TGTGCCGCAGGGGGGTCCTACAATGAGCAGTTCTTC	CAAGGSYNEQFF
.	TRBV14	TRBJ1-2	TRBD1	TGTGCCAGCAGCCAAGCGACGGGCAGGGGGCGCGTTGGGGGCTACACCTTC	CASSQATGRGRVGGYTF
few	TRBV1	TRBJ2-5	.	TGCACCAGCAGCCAAGAGGCTAGCGGGGGGGGAGAGACCCAGTACTTC	CTSSQEASGGGETQYF
.	TRBV5-6	TRBJ2-5	.	TGTGCCAGCAGCCCAAACCTACAAGAGACCCAGTACTTC	CASSPNLQETQYF
.	TRBV11-2	TRBJ2-2	.	TGTGCCAGCAGCTTAGGCAGGGGCACCGGGGAGCTGTTTTTT	CASSLGRGTGELFF